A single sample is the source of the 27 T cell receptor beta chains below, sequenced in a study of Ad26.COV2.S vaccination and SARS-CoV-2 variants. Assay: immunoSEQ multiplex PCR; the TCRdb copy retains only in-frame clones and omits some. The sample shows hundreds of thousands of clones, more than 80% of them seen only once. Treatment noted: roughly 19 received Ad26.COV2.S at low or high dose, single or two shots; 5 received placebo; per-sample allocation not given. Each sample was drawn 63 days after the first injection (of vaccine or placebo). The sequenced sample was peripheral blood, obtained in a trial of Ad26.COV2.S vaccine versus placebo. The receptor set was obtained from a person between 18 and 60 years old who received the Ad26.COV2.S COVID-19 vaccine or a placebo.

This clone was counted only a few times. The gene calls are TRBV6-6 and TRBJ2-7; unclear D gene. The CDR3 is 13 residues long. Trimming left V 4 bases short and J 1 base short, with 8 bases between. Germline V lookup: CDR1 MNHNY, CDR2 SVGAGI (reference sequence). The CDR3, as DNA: TGTGCCAGCAGTTTGGGCTGGTCCTACGAGCAGTACTTC. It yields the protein CASSLGWSYEQYF.

DNA for the CDR3: TGCGCCAGCAGCTTAATAGCTAGCGGGAACAATGAGCAGTTCTTC. Its protein product is CASSLIASGNNEQFF. The V and J genes are TRBV5-1 and TRBJ2-1; 9 bases match TRBD2. Germline CDR1 is SGHRS and CDR2 is YFSETQ. V was pared by 2 bases and J by 5 bases, with 5 bases of the junction left unmatched. The CDR3 runs to 15 residues.

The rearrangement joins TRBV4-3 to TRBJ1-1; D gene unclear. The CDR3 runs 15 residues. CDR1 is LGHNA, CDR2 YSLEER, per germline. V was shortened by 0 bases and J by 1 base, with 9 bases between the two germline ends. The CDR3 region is CASSQESIRNTEAFF. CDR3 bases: TGCGCCAGCAGCCAAGAGAGTATAAGGAACACTGAAGCTTTCTTT.

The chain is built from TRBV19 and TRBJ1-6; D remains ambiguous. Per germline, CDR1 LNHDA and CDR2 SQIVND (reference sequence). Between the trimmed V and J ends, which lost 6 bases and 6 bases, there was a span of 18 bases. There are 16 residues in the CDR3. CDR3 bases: TGTGCCAGTAGAGTGAGGCCCGGGGATGGTAATTCACCCCTCCACTTT. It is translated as CASRVRPGDGNSPLHF.

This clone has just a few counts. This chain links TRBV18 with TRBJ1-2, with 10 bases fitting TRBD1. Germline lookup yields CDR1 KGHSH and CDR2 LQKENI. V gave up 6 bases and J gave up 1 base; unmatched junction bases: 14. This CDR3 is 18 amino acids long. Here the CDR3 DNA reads TGTGCCAGCTCGAGTGAGACAGGGGGCGCACGTTATAACTATGGCTACACCTTC. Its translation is CASSSETGGARYNYGYTF.

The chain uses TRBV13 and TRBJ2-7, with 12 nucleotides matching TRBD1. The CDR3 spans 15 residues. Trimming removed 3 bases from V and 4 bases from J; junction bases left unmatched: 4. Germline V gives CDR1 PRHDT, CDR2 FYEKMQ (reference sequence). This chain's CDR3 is CASSFWDRGPYEQYF. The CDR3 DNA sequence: TGTGCCAGCAGCTTTTGGGACAGGGGGCCGTACGAGCAGTACTTC.

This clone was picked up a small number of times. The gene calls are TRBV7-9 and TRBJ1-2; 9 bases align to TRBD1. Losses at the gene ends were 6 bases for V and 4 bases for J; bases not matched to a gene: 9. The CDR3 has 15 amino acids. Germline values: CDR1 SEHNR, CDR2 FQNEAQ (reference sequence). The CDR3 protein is CASSSYDRGSYGYTF. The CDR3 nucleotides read TGTGCCAGCAGTTCCTATGACAGGGGGAGCTATGGCTACACCTTC.

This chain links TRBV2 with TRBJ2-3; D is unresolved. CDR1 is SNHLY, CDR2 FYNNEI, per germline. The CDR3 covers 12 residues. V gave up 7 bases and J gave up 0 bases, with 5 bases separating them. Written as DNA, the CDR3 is TGTGCCAGCACACGTAGCACAGATACGCAGTATTTT. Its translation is CASTRSTDTQYF.

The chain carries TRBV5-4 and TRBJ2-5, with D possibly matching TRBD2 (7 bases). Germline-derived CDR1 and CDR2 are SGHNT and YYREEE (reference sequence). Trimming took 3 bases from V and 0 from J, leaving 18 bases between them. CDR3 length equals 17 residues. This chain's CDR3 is CASSSPGGGLYQETQYF. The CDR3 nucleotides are TGTGCCAGCAGCTCCCCAGGCGGGGGCCTGTACCAAGAGACCCAGTACTTC.

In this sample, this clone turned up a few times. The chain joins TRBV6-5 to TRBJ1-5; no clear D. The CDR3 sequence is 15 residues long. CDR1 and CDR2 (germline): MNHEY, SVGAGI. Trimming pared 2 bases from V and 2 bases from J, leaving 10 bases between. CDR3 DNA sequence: TGTGCCAGCAGTTACGGGCCCGCTGGCAATCAGCCCCAGCATTTT. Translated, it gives CASSYGPAGNQPQHF.

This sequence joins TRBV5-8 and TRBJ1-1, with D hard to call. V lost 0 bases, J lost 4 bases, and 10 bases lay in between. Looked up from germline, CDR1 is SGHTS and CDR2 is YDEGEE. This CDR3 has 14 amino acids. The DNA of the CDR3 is TGTGCCAGCAGCTTGGCGGGGTGGCGCACTGAAGCTTTCTTT. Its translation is CASSLAGWRTEAFF.

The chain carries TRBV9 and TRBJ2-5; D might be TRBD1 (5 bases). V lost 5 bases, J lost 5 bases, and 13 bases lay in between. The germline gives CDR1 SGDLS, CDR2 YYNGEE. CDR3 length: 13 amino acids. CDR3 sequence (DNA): TGTGCCAGCAGGGGGCGAAATGAGGAGACCCAGTACTTC. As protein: CASRGRNEETQYF.

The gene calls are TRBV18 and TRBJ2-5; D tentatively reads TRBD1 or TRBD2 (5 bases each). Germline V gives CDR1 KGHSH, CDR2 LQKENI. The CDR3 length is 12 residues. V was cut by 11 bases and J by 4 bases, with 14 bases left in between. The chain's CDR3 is CASLGAGETQYF. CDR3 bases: TGTGCCTCCCTCGGGGCGGGAGAGACCCAGTACTTC.

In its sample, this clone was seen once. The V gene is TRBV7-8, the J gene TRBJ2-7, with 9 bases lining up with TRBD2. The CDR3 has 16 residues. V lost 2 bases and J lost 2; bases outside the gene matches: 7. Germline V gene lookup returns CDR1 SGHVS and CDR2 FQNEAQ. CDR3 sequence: CASSLIRTSVPYEQYF. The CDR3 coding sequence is TGTGCCAGCAGCTTAATCCGGACTAGCGTACCCTACGAGCAGTACTTC.

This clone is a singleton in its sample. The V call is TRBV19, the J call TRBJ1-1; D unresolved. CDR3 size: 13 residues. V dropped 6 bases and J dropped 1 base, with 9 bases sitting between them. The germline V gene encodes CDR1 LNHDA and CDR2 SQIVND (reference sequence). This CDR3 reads CASSPPGNTEAFF. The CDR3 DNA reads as TGTGCCAGTAGCCCGCCGGGGAACACTGAAGCTTTCTTT.

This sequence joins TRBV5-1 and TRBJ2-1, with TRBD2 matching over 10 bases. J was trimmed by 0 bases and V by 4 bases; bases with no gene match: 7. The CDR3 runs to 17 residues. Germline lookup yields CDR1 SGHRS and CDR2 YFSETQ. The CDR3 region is CASSRSGGQSSYNEQFF. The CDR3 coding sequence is TGCGCCAGCAGCCGTAGCGGGGGGCAAAGCTCCTACAATGAGCAGTTCTTC.

The CDR3 loop reads CASSEPGRENTEAFF. CDR3 DNA: TGTGCCAGCAGTGAACCGGGACGGGAGAACACTGAAGCTTTCTTT. The V and J genes are TRBV6-1 and TRBJ1-1; D might be TRBD1 (5 bases). V lost 2 bases and J 1 base, leaving 11 bases between the germline ends. Germline CDR1 is MNHNS and CDR2 is SASEGT. This CDR3 spans 15 amino acids.

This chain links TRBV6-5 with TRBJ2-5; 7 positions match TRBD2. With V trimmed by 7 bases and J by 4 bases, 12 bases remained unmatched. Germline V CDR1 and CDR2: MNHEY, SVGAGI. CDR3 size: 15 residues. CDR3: CASKPGLFNVETQYF. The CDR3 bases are TGTGCCAGCAAGCCGGGACTATTTAACGTAGAGACCCAGTACTTC.

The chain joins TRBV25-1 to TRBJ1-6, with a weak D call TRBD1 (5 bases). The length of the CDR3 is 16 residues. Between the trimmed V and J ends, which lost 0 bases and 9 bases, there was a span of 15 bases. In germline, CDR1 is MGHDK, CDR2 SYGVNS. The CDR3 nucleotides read TGTGCCAGCAGTGAATATCTTAAAGGCAGGGTTTCACCCCTCCACTTT. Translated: CASSEYLKGRVSPLHF.

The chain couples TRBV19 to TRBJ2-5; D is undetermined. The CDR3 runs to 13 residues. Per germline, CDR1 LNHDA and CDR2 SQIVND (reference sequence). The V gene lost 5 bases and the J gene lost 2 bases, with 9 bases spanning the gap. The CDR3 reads CASSSAFQETQYF. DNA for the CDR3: TGTGCCAGTAGTTCGGCTTTTCAAGAGACCCAGTACTTC. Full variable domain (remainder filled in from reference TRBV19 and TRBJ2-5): DGGITQSPKYLFRKEGQNVTLSCEQNLNHDAMYWYRQDPGQGLRLIYYSQIVNDFQKGDIAEGYSVSREKKESFPLTVTSAQKNPTAFYLCASSSAFQETQYFGPGTRLLVL.

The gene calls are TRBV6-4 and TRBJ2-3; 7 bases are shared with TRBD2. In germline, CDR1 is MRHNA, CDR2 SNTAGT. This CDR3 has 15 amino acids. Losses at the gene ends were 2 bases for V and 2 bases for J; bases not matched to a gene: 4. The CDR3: CASSDGTSDTDTQYF. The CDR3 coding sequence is TGTGCCAGCAGTGACGGTACTAGCGACACAGATACGCAGTATTTT.

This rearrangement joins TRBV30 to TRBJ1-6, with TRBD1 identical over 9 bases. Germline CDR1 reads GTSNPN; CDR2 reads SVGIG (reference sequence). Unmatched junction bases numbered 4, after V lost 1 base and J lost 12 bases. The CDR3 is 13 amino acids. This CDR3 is CAWSGQGVRPLHF. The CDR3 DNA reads TGTGCCTGGAGTGGACAGGGGGTTCGACCCCTCCACTTT.

The CDR3 region has the DNA TGTGCCAGCAGCGGCGGGACACTTTATGGCTACACCTTC. Amino acids: CASSGGTLYGYTF. The rearrangement links TRBV7-9 to TRBJ1-2, with a weak D call TRBD1 (6 bases). In germline, CDR1 is SEHNR, CDR2 FQNEAQ (reference sequence). This CDR3 has 13 amino acids. With 5 bases removed from V and 5 bases from J, the gap between germline ends came to 12 bases. The complete variable domain, with remaining parts taken from reference TRBV7-9 and TRBJ1-2, reads DTGVSQNPRHKITKRGQNVTFRCDPISEHNRLYWYRQTLGQGPEFLTYFQNEAQLEKSRLLSDRFSAERPKGSFSTLEIQRTEQGDSAMYLCASSGGTLYGYTFGSGTRLTVV.

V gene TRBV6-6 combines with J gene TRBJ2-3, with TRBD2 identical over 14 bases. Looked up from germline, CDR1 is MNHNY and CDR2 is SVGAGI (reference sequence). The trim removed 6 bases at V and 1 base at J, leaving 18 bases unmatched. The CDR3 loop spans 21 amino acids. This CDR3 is CASSPFSQTSGRAGGTDTQYF. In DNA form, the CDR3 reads TGTGCCAGCAGCCCCTTTTCCCAGACTAGCGGGAGGGCTGGGGGCACAGATACGCAGTATTTT.

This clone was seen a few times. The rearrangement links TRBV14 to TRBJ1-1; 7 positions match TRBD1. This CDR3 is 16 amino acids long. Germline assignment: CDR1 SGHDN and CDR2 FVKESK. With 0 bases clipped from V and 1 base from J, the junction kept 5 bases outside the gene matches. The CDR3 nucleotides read TGTGCCAGCAGCCAAGACAGATACAGGGGGAACACTGAAGCTTTCTTT. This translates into CASSQDRYRGNTEAFF.

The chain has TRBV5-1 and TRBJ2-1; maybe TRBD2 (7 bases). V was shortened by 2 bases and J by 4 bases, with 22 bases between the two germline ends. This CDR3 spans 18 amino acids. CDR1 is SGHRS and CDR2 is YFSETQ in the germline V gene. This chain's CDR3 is CASSFWGGIGTTYNEQFF. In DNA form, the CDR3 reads TGCGCCAGCAGCTTTTGGGGGGGAATCGGGACAACTTACAATGAGCAGTTCTTC.

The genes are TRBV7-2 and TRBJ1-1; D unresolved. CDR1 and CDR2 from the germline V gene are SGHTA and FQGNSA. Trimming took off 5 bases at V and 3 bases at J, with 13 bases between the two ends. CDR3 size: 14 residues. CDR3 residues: CASSPRALYTEAFF. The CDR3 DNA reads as TGTGCCAGCAGCCCAAGGGCCTTGTACACTGAAGCTTTCTTT.